The clone carrying this T cell receptor (beta chain) has more than one count but fewer than ten. The target antigen is unknown. The source of the sample is a study of regulatory T cells in long-lasting Graves disease. Notes on the study in general: Small sample size may have lowered accuracy. It was in persistent disease that TRBV28, TRBJ1-2 and TRBJ2-5 were favored.

This CDR3 comprises 14 residues. CDR1 and CDR2 from the germline V gene are SEHNR and FQNEAQ (reference sequence). Trimming at V came to 5 bases and at J to 3 bases, leaving 7 bases not matched to a gene. The authors built TCR beta libraries using iRepertoire HTBI primers and Arm-PCR of CDR3 regions. TCRdb reprocessed the multiplex PCR reads with MiXCR, giving one entry per CDR3 protein. This table holds about 460,000 distinct CDR3 sequences, 20% to 25% found once. Time point here: persistent/refractory GD, antithyroid drugs over 5 years with positive TRAb. RNA from PBMCs was the source of the TCR library. Patient provenance is recorded as an endocrinology department in Xi'an, China.

The chain combines TRBV7-9 with TRBJ2-7; 7 bases are a match to TRBD1. This TCR came from a female donor with Graves disease. The specimen was peripheral blood mononuclear cells (PBMCs), collected when the disease was refractory, from a patient treated with antithyroid drugs. The CDR3 nucleotides are TGTGCCAGCAGCCCCCTGACAGGGCTCTACGAGCAGTACTTC. Protein sequence: CASSPLTGLYEQYF.